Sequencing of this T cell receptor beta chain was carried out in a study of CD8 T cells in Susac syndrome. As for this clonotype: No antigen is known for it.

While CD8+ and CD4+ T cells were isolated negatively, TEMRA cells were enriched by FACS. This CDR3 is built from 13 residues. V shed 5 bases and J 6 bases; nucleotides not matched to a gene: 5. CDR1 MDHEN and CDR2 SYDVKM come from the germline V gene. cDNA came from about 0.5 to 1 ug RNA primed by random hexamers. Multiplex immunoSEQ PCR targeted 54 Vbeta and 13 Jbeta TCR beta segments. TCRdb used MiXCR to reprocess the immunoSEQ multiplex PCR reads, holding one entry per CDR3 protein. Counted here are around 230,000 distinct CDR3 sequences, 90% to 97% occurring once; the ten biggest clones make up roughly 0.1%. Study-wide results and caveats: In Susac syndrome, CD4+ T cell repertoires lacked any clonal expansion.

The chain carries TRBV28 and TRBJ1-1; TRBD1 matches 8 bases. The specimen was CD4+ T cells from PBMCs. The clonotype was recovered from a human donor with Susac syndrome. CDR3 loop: CASSITGGAEAFF. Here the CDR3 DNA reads TGTGCCAGCAGTATAACAGGGGGGGCTGAAGCTTTCTTT.